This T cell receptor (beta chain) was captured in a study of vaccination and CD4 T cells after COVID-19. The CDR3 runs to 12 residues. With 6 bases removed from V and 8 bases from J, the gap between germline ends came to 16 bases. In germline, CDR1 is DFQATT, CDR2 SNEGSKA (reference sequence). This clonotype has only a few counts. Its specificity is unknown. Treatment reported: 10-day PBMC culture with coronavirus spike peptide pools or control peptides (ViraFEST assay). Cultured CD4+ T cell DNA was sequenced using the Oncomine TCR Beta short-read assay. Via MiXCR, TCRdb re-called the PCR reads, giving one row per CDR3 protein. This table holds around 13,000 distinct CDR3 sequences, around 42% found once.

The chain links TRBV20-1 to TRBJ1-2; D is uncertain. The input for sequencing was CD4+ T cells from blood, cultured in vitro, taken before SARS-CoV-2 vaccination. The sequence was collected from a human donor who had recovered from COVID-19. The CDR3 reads CSAGYGPLGYTF. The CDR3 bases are TGCAGTGCGGGTTACGGACCCTTAGGCTACACCTTC.